This T cell receptor (beta chain) was identified during a study of patients and donors after allogeneic stem cell transplantation. Using its own MiXCR run on the RT-PCR reads, TCRdb lists one record per CDR3 protein. The data show 400,000 to 450,000 distinct CDR3 sequences, 15% to 20% seen once. Germline CDR1 and CDR2: MNHEY and SMNVEV (reference sequence). The germline V and J ends were trimmed by 8 bases and 4 bases, with 18 bases remaining between them. The CDR3 length is 15 residues. The receptor's source is a human donor who was either an allogeneic HSCT recipient or a stem cell or donor lymphocyte infusion donor (not recorded which). It is not recorded whose cells these are; they may come from a transplant donor. Sequencing was done on a sample of blood, either unsorted or a sorted T cell fraction (not recorded which). The chain carries TRBV27 and TRBJ2-1; D perhaps matches TRBD1 (6 bases). CDR3 coding DNA: TGTGCCAGCGCCCCCGGGACAAAGAATTACAATGAGCAGTTCTTC. It is translated as CASAPGTKNYNEQFF.